This entry lists 23 T cell receptor beta chains sequenced from one sample in a study of cytomegalovirus exposure and HLA in healthy donors. The PCR made use of 60 Vbeta and 13 Jbeta primers. Sequencing used immunoSEQ multiplex PCR; TCRdb keeps in-frame clones, though not all of them. The sample shows roughly 200,000 clones, approximately 82% of them seen only once. The specimen was PBMCs. The source of these receptors is a woman aged 40 to 50 in good health and CMV-seronegative.

In its sample, this clone was seen once. CDR3 residues: CASSLRPVGGLLTDTQYF. The CDR3 DNA sequence: TGTGCCAGCAGCTTGCGACCCGTCGGGGGGCTTTTGACAGATACGCAGTATTTT. The chain carries TRBV7-9 and TRBJ2-3, with a weak D call TRBD2 (7 bases). V lost 3 bases to trimming and J lost 3 bases, with 22 bases between them. Germline V gene sequence: CDR1 SEHNR, CDR2 FQNEAQ (reference sequence). The CDR3 length is 18 residues.

This clone was seen a few times. The V gene is TRBV5-1, the J gene TRBJ1-1; unclear D gene. V was shortened by 0 bases and J by 3 bases, with 6 bases between the two germline ends. Germline-derived CDR1 and CDR2 are SGHRS and YFSETQ. This CDR3 comprises 13 residues. The DNA for the CDR3 is TGCGCCAGCAGCTTGGACGGTTACACTGAAGCTTTCTTT. Translation gives CASSLDGYTEAFF. The full variable domain, rest sourced from reference TRBV5-1 and TRBJ1-1, is KAGVTQTPRYLIKTRGQQVTLSCSPISGHRSVSWYQQTPGQGLQFLFEYFSETQRNKGNFPGRFSGRQFSNSRSEMNVSTLELGDSALYLCASSLDGYTEAFFGQGTRLTVV.

This rearrangement joins TRBV12-5 to TRBJ2-1, with D perhaps TRBD1 (6 bases). The CDR3 spans 14 residues. Germline loops: CDR1 LGHNT, CDR2 FRNRAP. Trimming removed 7 bases at V and 8 bases at J, with 18 bases between. The CDR3 region is CASVPGQLFYEQFF. In DNA, the CDR3 is TGTGCTAGTGTGCCGGGACAATTATTCTATGAGCAGTTCTTC.

The chain employs TRBV11-2 and TRBJ2-7, with TRBD1 identical over 9 bases. The CDR3 loop spans 15 amino acids. Germline V gives CDR1 SGHAT, CDR2 FQNNGV. V dropped 7 bases and J dropped 2; count of bases not matched to a gene: 9. The CDR3 reads CASTPGQGYPYEQYF. Written as DNA, the CDR3 is TGTGCCAGCACCCCGGGACAGGGTTATCCCTACGAGCAGTACTTC.

The V gene is TRBV19, the J gene TRBJ2-4, with 7 bases matching TRBD2. Germline CDR1 and CDR2: LNHDA and SQIVND (reference sequence). With V trimmed by 3 bases and J by 1 base, 9 bases remained unmatched. The CDR3 loop spans 17 amino acids. CDR3 coding DNA: TGTGCCAGTAGTATCTTGGAGGGAGGGTTCGCCAAAAACATTCAGTACTTC. It is translated as CASSILEGGFAKNIQYF.

This chain connects TRBV15 to TRBJ2-5, with a possible D match to TRBD1 (6 bases). CDR1 is LNHNV and CDR2 is YYDKDF in the germline V gene (reference sequence). V was cut by 5 bases and J by 5 bases, with 18 bases left in between. This CDR3 is 15 amino acids long. The CDR3 reads CATSVDRSSPETQYF. The CDR3 bases are TGTGCCACCAGCGTTGACAGGAGCTCACCGGAGACCCAGTACTTC.

The chain links TRBV10-3 to TRBJ1-3; D perhaps matches TRBD1 (5 bases). The V end was cut by 0 bases, the J end by 0 bases, with 6 bases between. Germline loops: CDR1 ENHRY, CDR2 SYGVKD. This CDR3 comprises 15 residues. The CDR3 is CAISESDSSGNTIYF. CDR3 nucleotides: TGTGCCATCAGTGAGTCAGACAGCTCTGGAAACACCATATATTTT.

This chain's CDR3 is CASRDGQVGSYGYTF. In DNA, the CDR3 is TGCGCCAGCAGGGATGGACAGGTGGGGTCCTATGGCTACACCTTC. This chain links TRBV5-1 with TRBJ1-2; 7 nucleotides align to TRBD1. With 5 bases clipped from V and 4 bases from J, the junction kept 11 bases outside the gene matches. The germline gives CDR1 SGHRS, CDR2 YFSETQ. There are 15 residues in the CDR3.

V gene TRBV19 combines with J gene TRBJ2-7; 7 bases agree with TRBD1. The germline V gene encodes CDR1 LNHDA and CDR2 SQIVND (reference sequence). The junction had 9 bases not matched to a gene; V was cut back by 5 bases and J by 2 bases. CDR3 size: 15 residues. The CDR3 region is CASSPQGTVPYEQYF. CDR3 DNA: TGTGCCAGTAGTCCCCAGGGGACAGTGCCCTACGAGCAGTACTTC.

The chain uses TRBV5-1 and TRBJ2-5, with TRBD1 as a possible D gene (6 bases). CDR3 length: 14 residues. Germline V gene sequence: CDR1 SGHRS, CDR2 YFSETQ. Deletions cut 0 bases from V and 4 bases from J, with 10 bases between. In DNA form, the CDR3 reads TGCGCCAGCAGCTTGGGACAGACAGGAGAGACCCAGTACTTC. As protein: CASSLGQTGETQYF.

This clone is a singleton in its sample. This sequence joins TRBV18 and TRBJ2-5; 7 bases fit TRBD1. The CDR3 length is 13 residues. V shed 10 bases and J 2 bases; nucleotides not matched to a gene: 7. CDR1 KGHSH and CDR2 LQKENI come from the germline V gene. The DNA of the CDR3 is TGTGCCACCGCCCCGGACAGGCAAGAGACCCAGTACTTC. This encodes CATAPDRQETQYF.

V and J are TRBV19 and TRBJ2-6; possibly TRBD1 for D (5 bases). V was pared by 5 bases and J by 0 bases, with 8 bases between. Germline V gives CDR1 LNHDA, CDR2 SQIVND (reference sequence). The CDR3 is 15 residues long. CDR3 nucleotide sequence: TGTGCCAGTAGTCCAGGGTACTCTGGGGCCAACGTCCTGACTTTC. This sequence encodes CASSPGYSGANVLTF.

This clone was seen once. The chain joins TRBV15 to TRBJ1-1; the D is unclear. Per germline, CDR1 LNHNV and CDR2 YYDKDF (reference sequence). This CDR3 has 14 residues. Trimming stripped 1 base from V and 2 bases from J, with 8 bases between. The DNA for the CDR3 is TGTGCCACCAGCAGAGGAGGGTTAAACACTGAAGCTTTCTTT. This encodes CATSRGGLNTEAFF.

V is TRBV7-8 and J is TRBJ1-1; 10 bases agree with TRBD1. Germline V lookup: CDR1 SGHVS, CDR2 FQNEAQ. The V and J ends lost 2 bases and 9 bases, in that order; junction bases with no gene match: 6. This CDR3 is 14 amino acids long. The chain's CDR3 is CASSLPGQGRKAFF. Here the CDR3 DNA reads TGTGCCAGCAGCTTACCGGGACAGGGGAGAAAAGCTTTCTTT.

The chain has TRBV19 and TRBJ1-4, with 7 bases identical to TRBD1. In germline, CDR1 is LNHDA, CDR2 SQIVND (reference sequence). The CDR3 totals 15 residues. Trimming took 5 bases from V and 7 from J; bases not matched to a gene: 10. CDR3 amino acids: CASSEGARRTEKLFF. CDR3 nucleotides: TGTGCCAGTAGTGAGGGGGCGCGTCGGACTGAAAAACTGTTTTTT.

The chain's CDR3 is CASSPQHTVYNSPLHF. In DNA form, the CDR3 reads TGTGCCAGCTCACCACAACACACAGTTTATAATTCACCCCTCCACTTT. The rearrangement links TRBV18 to TRBJ1-6; D gene unclear. CDR3 length: 16 amino acids. Germline V gives CDR1 KGHSH, CDR2 LQKENI. Trimming cost V 1 base and J 4 bases, with 11 bases left between them.

The gene calls are TRBV2 and TRBJ1-3; 7 bases are a match to TRBD1. Trimming cost V 7 bases and J 0 bases; bases outside gene matches: 6. The CDR3 consists of 15 residues. Germline V lookup: CDR1 SNHLY, CDR2 FYNNEI. The CDR3 is CASTLTGLSGNTIYF. The CDR3 DNA is TGTGCCAGCACTTTGACAGGGCTCTCTGGAAACACCATATATTTT.

The rearrangement joins TRBV5-1 to TRBJ1-2, with TRBD1 matching 8 bases. The CDR3 has 15 amino acids. The J segment lost 8 bases and the V segment lost 4 bases, leaving 13 bases of the junction unmatched. CDR1 and CDR2 (germline): SGHRS, YFSETQ. CDR3 in amino acids: CASSKDGQGLWGYTF. Written as DNA, the CDR3 is TGCGCCAGCAGCAAAGACGGACAGGGTCTGTGGGGCTACACCTTC.

The chain recombines TRBV6-1 with TRBJ2-5; tentative D call: TRBD1 (6 bases). Judging by the DNA end, TRBJ2-7 fits better; the J call may be wrong. The CDR3 is 16 residues long. The germline V gene has CDR1 MNHNS and CDR2 SASEGT. In DNA, the CDR3 is TGTGCCAGCAGTGCCCAGGACAGCCTTGGCCCCTACGAGCAGTACTTC. Translating gives CASSAQDSLGPYEQYF.

The J gene is TRBJ2-2, the V gene TRBV11-2; D uncertain. The CDR3 covers 15 residues. Germline values: CDR1 SGHAT, CDR2 FQNNGV. Trimming pared 0 bases from V and 1 base from J, leaving 6 bases between. The CDR3 reads CASSLEPGNTGELFF. Here the CDR3 DNA reads TGTGCCAGCAGCTTAGAACCAGGGAACACCGGGGAGCTGTTTTTT.

This clone occurred once. This sequence joins TRBV6-5 and TRBJ1-2; weak D call: TRBD1 (6 bases). Germline loops: CDR1 MNHEY, CDR2 SVGAGI. Trimming stripped 6 bases from V and 2 bases from J, with 13 bases between. There are 14 residues in the CDR3. For the CDR3, the DNA is TGTGCCAGCAGACAACAGGGAGGGAACTATGGCTACACCTTC. It yields the protein CASRQQGGNYGYTF.

The chain recombines TRBV18 with TRBJ1-4; maybe TRBD1 (5 bases). The V gene lost 3 bases and the J gene lost 8 bases, with 10 bases spanning the gap. The CDR3 has 13 residues. The V gene's germline CDR1 is KGHSH and CDR2 LQKENI. DNA of the CDR3: TGTGCCAGCTCACCCCAGGGTGCGGAAAAACTGTTTTTT. The encoded protein is CASSPQGAEKLFF.

This rearrangement joins TRBV6-1 to TRBJ1-5; 8 bases map to TRBD1. Looked up from germline, CDR1 is MNHNS and CDR2 is SASEGT. The CDR3 totals 13 residues. Losses at the gene ends were 3 bases for V and 5 bases for J; bases not matched to a gene: 0. The CDR3 DNA follows: TGTGCCAGCAGTGAGACAGGGGATCAGCCCCAGCATTTT. Residues: CASSETGDQPQHF.